The rows below give T cell receptor beta chains drawn from one sample of a study of cytomegalovirus exposure and HLA in healthy donors. The table came from immunoSEQ multiplex PCR; TCRdb's copy has only in-frame clones and leaves some out. Its table lists approximately 80,000 clones. Sequencing was carried out using PBMCs. The receptors stem from a woman under 40 in good health and CMV-seronegative. The CDR3 runs from the conserved cysteine through the conserved F or W. A D gene is named only where the DNA matches it firmly.

V gene	J gene	D gene	CDR3 DNA	CDR3 protein
TRBV19	TRBJ1-2	TRBD1	TGTGCCAGTAGTTCCCGACAGGGAGGCTATGGCTACACCTTC	CASSSRQGGYGYTF
TRBV4-1	TRBJ2-7	NA	TGCGCCAGCAGCCAAGAAGACAAGACCTACGAGCAGTACTTC	CASSQEDKTYEQYF
TRBV2	TRBJ1-1	NA	TGTGCCAGCCGGCTCGGGAGGGGGACTGAAGCTTTCTTT	CASRLGRGTEAFF
TRBV4-1	TRBJ2-2	TRBD1	TGCGCCAGCAGCCCCGGGACAGGGAACACCGGGGAGCTGTTTTTT	CASSPGTGNTGELFF
TRBV6-1	TRBJ1-2	TRBD1	TGTGCCAGCAGTGAAGGACAGGGAATCTCCTATGGCTACACCTTC	CASSEGQGISYGYTF
TRBV5-1	TRBJ1-3	NA	TGCGCCAGCTCTACCGGGGGTAACTCTGGAAACACCATATATTTT	CASSTGGNSGNTIYF
TRBV21-1	TRBJ2-7	NA	TGTGCCAGCAGCTGCGGGCAGGGGAGCGACGAGCAGTACTTC	CASSCGQGSDEQYF
TRBV2	TRBJ2-4	NA	TGTGCCAGCAGGAAGGGCGGAGGGGCGGAAAACATTCAGTACTTC	CASRKGGGAENIQYF
TRBV5-1	TRBJ1-6	NA	TGCGCCAGCAGCCTTGACGATCAGGGGAGCTCCTATAATTCACCCCTCCACTTT	CASSLDDQGSSYNSPLHF
TRBV18	TRBJ1-4	NA	TGTGCCAGCTCACCGGGGGCGGATGAAAAACTGTTTTTT	CASSPGADEKLFF
TRBV27	TRBJ1-6	TRBD1	TGTGCCACCCAACAGGGGGCGAATTCACCCCTCCACTTT	CATQQGANSPLHF
TRBV28	TRBJ1-2	TRBD1	TGTGCCAGCAGTTTCCCGGGGACAGGTTCCTATGGCTACACCTTC	CASSFPGTGSYGYTF
TRBV30	TRBJ2-7	NA	TGTGCCTGGAGCCGGGACAAGTTCTACGAGCAGTACTTC	CAWSRDKFYEQYF
TRBV5-6	TRBJ1-1	NA	TGTGCCAGCAGCTTATCACAGTCAAACACTGAAGCTTTCTTT	CASSLSQSNTEAFF
TRBV2	TRBJ1-4	TRBD1	TGTGCCAGCACCGTGGGGACAGTTAGGGAAAAACTGTTTTTT	CASTVGTVREKLFF
TRBV30	TRBJ1-2	NA	TGTGCCTGGAGGGTTACGGGGGTAAGCTATGGCTACACCTTC	CAWRVTGVSYGYTF
TRBV7-6	TRBJ2-7	NA	TGTGCCAGCAGCTTTCAGAGCGACTACGAGCAGTACTTC	CASSFQSDYEQYF
TRBV7-8	TRBJ2-7	TRBD1	TGTGCCAGCAGCTCCCTCCCGGACAGGACCTACGAGCAGTACTTC	CASSSLPDRTYEQYF
TRBV29-1	TRBJ2-7	TRBD1	TGCAGCGTTGCCGGGACAGGCTCTGCCTACGAGCAGTACTTC	CSVAGTGSAYEQYF
TRBV5-1	TRBJ1-2	NA	TGCGCCAGCAGCTTGGACGTCGAGGTGTATGGCTACACCTTC	CASSLDVEVYGYTF
TRBV5-1	TRBJ2-7	TRBD1	TGCGCCAGCAGCTGGACCGGGACAGCTTACGAGCAGTACTTC	CASSWTGTAYEQYF
TRBV19	TRBJ1-1	NA	TGTGCCAGTACCCCACTGTCCGGGTCTGAAGCTTTCTTT	CASTPLSGSEAFF
TRBV18	TRBJ1-1	TRBD1	TGTGCCAGCTCCCCCGGGACAGTGAACACTGAAGCTTTCTTT	CASSPGTVNTEAFF
TRBV13	TRBJ1-2	NA	TGTGCCAGCAGCTTTCGGGGTCCCTATGGCTACACCTTC	CASSFRGPYGYTF
TRBV6-5	TRBJ2-2	TRBD1	TGTGCCAGCAGTGTGGACAGGGGGCCTTCCGGGGAGCTGTTTTTT	CASSVDRGPSGELFF
TRBV5-8	TRBJ2-1	TRBD2	TGTGCCAGCAGCTTGAAGGGACTAGCGGGGGGCCGCTCCTACAATGAGCAGTTCTTC	CASSLKGLAGGRSYNEQFF
TRBV30	TRBJ2-4	TRBD2	TGTGCCTGGAGTGTAACGAGCGGGGGGGCCGGCATTCAGTACTTC	CAWSVTSGGAGIQYF
TRBV7-2	TRBJ2-4	TRBD2	TGTGCCAGCAGCGACCCTTGGGGGGGACGCAACATTCAGTACTTC	CASSDPWGGRNIQYF
TRBV15	TRBJ2-5	TRBD2	TGTGCCACCAGCTCACGACTAGCGGGGGGACAAGAGACCCAGTACTTC	CATSSRLAGGQETQYF
TRBV27	TRBJ1-6	TRBD1	TGTGCCAGCAGTTTATCGACAGGGGTTTCACCCCTCCACTTT	CASSLSTGVSPLHF
TRBV7-9	TRBJ2-3	TRBD2	TGTGCCAGCAGCCAGGGACTAGCGGGAAGCAGGGCAGATACGCAGTATTTT	CASSQGLAGSRADTQYF
TRBV10-3	TRBJ1-5	NA	TGTGCCATCAGTGAGGGAACAGGGTTCAATCAGCCCCAGCATTTT	CAISEGTGFNQPQHF
TRBV4-1	TRBJ1-2	NA	TGCGCCAGCAGCCAAGTGTTGGGCCAGGCCATCTATGGCTACACCTTC	CASSQVLGQAIYGYTF
TRBV10-3	TRBJ2-1	NA	TGTGCCATCAGTGGTGGACCCGGACAGAGTAACAATGAGCAGTTCTTC	CAISGGPGQSNNEQFF
TRBV2	TRBJ1-2	TRBD1	TGTGCCAGCAGTGAAGCGGGACAGCGACCCTATGGCTACACCTTC	CASSEAGQRPYGYTF
TRBV6-5	TRBJ2-1	NA	TGTGCCAGCAGTTACGCAGGGGGGTACAATGAGCAGTTCTTC	CASSYAGGYNEQFF
TRBV6-5	TRBJ2-7	TRBD1	TGTGCCAGCAGTTACTGGATTCCGAGGACAGGGGGCGAGCAGTACTTC	CASSYWIPRTGGEQYF
TRBV15	TRBJ1-5	TRBD1	TGTGCCACCAGCCCGCGGACAGGGGACTTCAATCAGCCCCAGCATTTT	CATSPRTGDFNQPQHF
TRBV5-6	TRBJ1-5	TRBD1	TGTGCCAGCAGTTTCACAGGGGGCAATCAGCCCCAGCATTTT	CASSFTGGNQPQHF
TRBV30	TRBJ1-5	NA	TGTGCCTGGAGTGTGGGGGGTAATGATCAGCCCCAGCATTTT	CAWSVGGNDQPQHF
TRBV5-1	TRBJ2-5	TRBD2	TGCGCCAGCAGAATAGGACTAGCGGGGGTACAAGAGAACCAGTACTTC	CASRIGLAGVQENQYF